Sequencing of this T cell receptor beta chain was carried out in a study of cytomegalovirus exposure and HLA in healthy donors. Findings and limits, study-wide: As confirmed in vitro, a few CMV-associated chains were specific for CMV antigens.

Profiling relied on immunoSEQ multiplex PCR, and the TCRdb table lists in-frame clones only, not all of them. The table shows about 200,000 clones, with roughly 84% occurring only once. A note on this clone: The antigen is not known.

The TCR comes from a woman younger than 35 in good health and CMV-seropositive. Sample: PBMCs.

The chain's CDR3 is CASKPRLAGGPGMFF. The CDR3 DNA reads as TGTGCCAGCAAGCCGCGGCTAGCGGGAGGGCCGGGTATGTTCTTC. The gene calls are TRBV28 and TRBJ2-1; 12 nucleotides agree with TRBD2. The length of the CDR3 is 15 residues. The ends lost 7 bases at V and 15 bases at J; junction bases unmatched: 16. Germline-derived CDR1 and CDR2 are MDHEN and SYDVKM.